These T cell receptor beta chains were read from a single sample in a study of T-cell memory formation after mild COVID-19. TCRdb reprocessed the 5' RACE reads with MiXCR, giving one entry per CDR3 protein. The data contain tens of thousands of distinct CDR3 sequences, approximately 13% of them seen just once; the ten biggest clones take up about 28%. Sequenced material: PBMCs or a T cell subset sorted from them (not recorded which). These receptors were obtained from an adult woman who had mild COVID-19 (a few samples of this study predate the infection). Cell type and time point are not known. CDR3s include the opening cysteine and the closing phenylalanine or tryptophan. Each record gives: D gene, clone size, J gene, V gene, CDR3 protein, CDR3 DNA. A D gene is named only where the DNA matches it firmly. Only part of the rows carry a size: once, few, many, or a class if the clone is expanded.

>-|few|TRBJ2-2|TRBV2
CASSGGNTGELFF
TGTGCCAGCAGTGGCGGCAACACCGGGGAGCTGTTTTTT
>-|few|TRBJ2-5|TRBV5-1
CASSEVRALARETQYF
TGCGCCAGCAGCGAAGTGAGGGCTCTAGCGAGGGAGACCCAGTACTTC
>TRBD2|few|TRBJ2-2|TRBV7-7
CASSLMNGRDTGELFF
TGTGCTAGCAGCTTAATGAACGGGAGGGACACCGGGGAGCTGTTTTTT
>-|-|TRBJ2-7|TRBV7-6
CASSLGPGDAGYEQYF
TGTGCCAGCAGCTTAGGGCCCGGGGACGCGGGCTACGAGCAGTACTTC
>-|many|TRBJ2-1|TRBV29-1
CSVDPDSYSYNEQFF
TGCAGCGTAGACCCTGACAGCTACTCCTACAATGAGCAGTTCTTC
>TRBD1|-|TRBJ2-2|TRBV12-3/TRBV12-4
CASSPTGTPGELFF
TGTGCCAGCAGTCCGACAGGGACCCCCGGGGAGCTGTTTTTT
>TRBD2|-|TRBJ2-7|TRBV24-1
CATSDFRGDEQYF
TGTGCCACCAGTGATTTTCGGGGGGACGAGCAGTACTTC
>TRBD2|-|TRBJ2-1|TRBV29-1
CSVGSPDSGVYNEQFF
TGCAGCGTTGGGTCCCCAGATAGCGGGGTTTACAATGAGCAGTTCTTC
>-|few|TRBJ2-7|TRBV9
CASSVSSGSEQYF
TGTGCCAGCAGCGTCTCTTCAGGGTCCGAGCAGTACTTC
>-|few|TRBJ2-2|TRBV29-1
CSVESEANTGELFF
TGCAGCGTTGAGTCCGAAGCGAACACCGGGGAGCTGTTTTTT
>TRBD2|few|TRBJ2-3|TRBV24-1
CATSDLGLAGGGPTDTQYF
TGTGCCACCAGTGATCTGGGACTAGCGGGAGGTGGACCCACAGATACGCAGTATTTT
>-|many|TRBJ2-1|TRBV7-6
CASSLEGDPNNEQFF
TGTGCCAGCAGCTTAGAGGGGGACCCTAACAATGAGCAGTTCTTC
>-|-|TRBJ1-1|TRBV27
CASVAGNTEAFF
TGTGCCAGCGTTGCCGGGAACACTGAAGCTTTCTTT
>-|-|TRBJ1-1|TRBV5-1
CASSLAGSGYQGGEAFF
TGCGCCAGCAGCTTGGCGGGGTCTGGATACCAAGGGGGTGAAGCTTTCTTT
>-|few|TRBJ2-7|TRBV9
CASSPRAQGWYEQYF
TGTGCCAGCAGCCCCCGGGCACAGGGATGGTACGAGCAGTACTTC
>TRBD2|many|TRBJ2-7|TRBV7-2
CASSPFPGLADSFEQYF
TGTGCCAGCAGCCCTTTTCCGGGACTAGCGGATTCGTTCGAGCAGTACTTC
>-|few|TRBJ2-1|TRBV9
CASSAGSSYNEQFF
TGTGCCAGCAGTGCAGGCAGCTCCTACAATGAGCAGTTCTTC
>-|-|TRBJ1-2|TRBV7-9
CASSSYRENNYGYTF
TGTGCCAGCAGCTCCTACAGGGAAAATAACTATGGCTACACCTTC
>-|-|TRBJ2-3|TRBV10-3
CAISESREKFTDTQYF
TGTGCCATCAGTGAGTCGAGGGAGAAGTTCACAGATACGCAGTATTTT
>TRBD1|few|TRBJ2-2|TRBV9
CASSVVPGGNTGELFF
TGTGCCAGCAGCGTAGTTCCAGGGGGCAACACCGGGGAGCTGTTTTTT
>TRBD2|many|TRBJ2-1|TRBV6-2/TRBV6-3
CASRWLAGDNNEQFF
TGTGCCAGCAGGTGGCTAGCGGGTGATAACAATGAGCAGTTCTTC
>-|-|TRBJ2-1|TRBV2
CASSEDAPPTREQFF
TGTGCCAGCAGTGAAGACGCCCCACCGACGCGTGAGCAGTTCTTC
>-|-|TRBJ1-1|TRBV5-6
CASSFPDGNTEAFF
TGTGCCAGCAGCTTTCCAGACGGGAACACTGAAGCTTTCTTT
>-|few|TRBJ1-2|TRBV4-1
CASSQEYGSLNYGYTF
TGCGCCAGCAGCCAAGAATACGGCAGTTTGAACTATGGCTACACCTTC
>-|-|TRBJ1-5|TRBV15
CATSRDGLTEWANQPQHF
TGTGCCACCAGCAGAGATGGGTTGACTGAATGGGCTAATCAGCCCCAGCATTTT
>TRBD1|few|TRBJ1-2|TRBV9
CASSRWTGEYGYTF
TGTGCCAGCAGCAGGTGGACAGGGGAATATGGCTACACCTTC
>-|-|TRBJ1-6|TRBV7-9
CASSLHEEIDSPLHF
TGTGCCAGCAGCTTACATGAGGAGATTGATTCACCCCTCCACTTT
>-|-|TRBJ2-7|TRBV4-3
CASSQAGTPSYEQYF
TGCGCCAGCAGCCAGGCTGGGACCCCCTCCTACGAGCAGTACTTC
>-|-|TRBJ2-1|TRBV27
CASSPTLGGRVNEQFF
TGTGCCAGCAGTCCAACGCTAGGGGGGCGCGTCAATGAGCAGTTCTTC
>TRBD1|few|TRBJ2-1|TRBV25-1
CASTLSGQGYGEQFF
TGTGCCAGCACCCTTAGTGGACAGGGGTACGGTGAGCAGTTCTTC
>-|-|TRBJ1-4|TRBV29-1
CSVEEVGEKLFF
TGCAGCGTTGAAGAGGTGGGAGAAAAACTGTTTTTT
>-|many|TRBJ2-1|TRBV11-2
CASSLGRADYHEQFF
TGTGCCAGCAGTCTAGGCCGGGCCGATTATCATGAGCAGTTCTTC
>-|many|TRBJ2-7|TRBV7-9
CASSPSGSYEQYF
TGTGCCAGCAGCCCATCCGGCTCCTACGAGCAGTACTTC